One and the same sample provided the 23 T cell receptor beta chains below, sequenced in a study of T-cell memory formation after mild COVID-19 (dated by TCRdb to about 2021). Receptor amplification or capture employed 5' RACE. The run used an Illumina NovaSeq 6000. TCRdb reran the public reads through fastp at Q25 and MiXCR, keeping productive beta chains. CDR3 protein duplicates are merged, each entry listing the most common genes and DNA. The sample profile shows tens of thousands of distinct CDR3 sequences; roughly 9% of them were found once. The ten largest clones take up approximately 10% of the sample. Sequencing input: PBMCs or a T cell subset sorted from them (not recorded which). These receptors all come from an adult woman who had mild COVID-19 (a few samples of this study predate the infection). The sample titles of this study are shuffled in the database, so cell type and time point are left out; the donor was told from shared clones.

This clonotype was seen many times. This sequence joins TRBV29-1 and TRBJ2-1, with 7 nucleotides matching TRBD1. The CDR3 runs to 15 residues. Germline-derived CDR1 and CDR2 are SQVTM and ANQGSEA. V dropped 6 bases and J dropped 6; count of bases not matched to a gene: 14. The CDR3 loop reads CSVETGTVSVNEQFF. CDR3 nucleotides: TGCAGCGTCGAAACCGGGACAGTTTCAGTCAATGAGCAGTTCTTC.

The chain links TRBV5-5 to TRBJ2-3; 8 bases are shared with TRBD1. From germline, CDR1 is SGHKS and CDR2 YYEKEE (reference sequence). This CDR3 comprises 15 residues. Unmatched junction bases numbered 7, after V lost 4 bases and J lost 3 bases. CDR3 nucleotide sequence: TGTGCCAGCAGCACCAGACAGGGGACTACAGATACGCAGTATTTT. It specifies CASSTRQGTTDTQYF. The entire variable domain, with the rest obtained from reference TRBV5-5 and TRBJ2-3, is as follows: DAGVTQSPTHLIKTRGQQVTLRCSPISGHKSVSWYQQVLGQGPQFIFQYYEKEERGRGNFPDRFSARQFPNYSSELNVNALLLGDSALYLCASSTRQGTTDTQYFGPGTRLTVL.

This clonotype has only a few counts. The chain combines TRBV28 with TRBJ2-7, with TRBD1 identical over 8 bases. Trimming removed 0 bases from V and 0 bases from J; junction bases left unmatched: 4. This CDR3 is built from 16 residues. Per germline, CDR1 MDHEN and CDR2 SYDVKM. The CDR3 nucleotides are TGTGCCAGCAGTTTATGGGACAGGGCTAGCTCCTACGAGCAGTACTTC. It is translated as CASSLWDRASSYEQYF.

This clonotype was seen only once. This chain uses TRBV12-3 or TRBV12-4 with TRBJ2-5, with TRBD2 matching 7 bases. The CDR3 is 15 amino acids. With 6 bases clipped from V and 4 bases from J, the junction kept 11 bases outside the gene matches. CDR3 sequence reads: CASRLYQGGVETQYF. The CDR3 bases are TGTGCCAGCAGATTATACCAGGGAGGGGTAGAGACCCAGTACTTC.

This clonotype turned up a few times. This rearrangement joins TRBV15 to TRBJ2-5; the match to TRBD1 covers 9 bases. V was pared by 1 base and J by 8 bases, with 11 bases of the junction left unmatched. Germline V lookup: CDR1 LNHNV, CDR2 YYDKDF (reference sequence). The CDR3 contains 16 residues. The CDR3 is CATSRGGDRALETQYF. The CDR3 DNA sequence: TGTGCCACCAGCAGAGGTGGGGACAGGGCACTGGAAACCCAGTACTTC.

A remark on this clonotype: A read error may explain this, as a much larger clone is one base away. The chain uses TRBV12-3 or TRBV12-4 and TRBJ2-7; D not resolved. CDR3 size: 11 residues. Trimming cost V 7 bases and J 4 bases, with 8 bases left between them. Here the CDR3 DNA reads TGTGCCAGCACTGACGGTTACGAGCAGTACTTC. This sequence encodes CASTDGYEQYF.

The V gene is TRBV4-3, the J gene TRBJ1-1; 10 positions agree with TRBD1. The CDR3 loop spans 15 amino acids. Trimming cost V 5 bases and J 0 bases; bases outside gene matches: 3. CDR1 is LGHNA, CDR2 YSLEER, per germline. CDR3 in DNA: TGCGCCAGCAGCGCGGGACAGGGGCTGAACACTGAAGCTTTCTTT. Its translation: CASSAGQGLNTEAFF.

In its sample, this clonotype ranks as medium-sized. CDR3 region: CASSRSRDRVSYEQYF. In nucleotides, the CDR3 is TGCGCCAGCAGCCGGAGCCGGGACAGGGTCTCCTACGAGCAGTACTTC. The V gene is TRBV4-3, the J gene TRBJ2-7; TRBD1 agrees at 9 bases. The germline CDR1 and CDR2 sequences are LGHNA and YSLEER. The J segment lost 0 bases and the V segment lost 4 bases, leaving 7 bases of the junction unmatched. CDR3 size: 16 residues.

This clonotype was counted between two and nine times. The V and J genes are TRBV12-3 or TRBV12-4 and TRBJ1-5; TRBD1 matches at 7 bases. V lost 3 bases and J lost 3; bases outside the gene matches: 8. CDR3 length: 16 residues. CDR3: CASSLEGQRANQPQHF. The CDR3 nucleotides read TGTGCCAGCAGTTTGGAGGGACAGAGGGCCAATCAGCCCCAGCATTTT.

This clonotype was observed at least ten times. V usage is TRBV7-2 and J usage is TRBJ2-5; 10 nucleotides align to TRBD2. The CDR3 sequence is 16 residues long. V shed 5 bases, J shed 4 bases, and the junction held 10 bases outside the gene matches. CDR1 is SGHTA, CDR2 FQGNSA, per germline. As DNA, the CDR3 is TGTGCCAGCAGCACCTCGACTAGCGGGCCCACAGAGACCCAGTACTTC. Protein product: CASSTSTSGPTETQYF.

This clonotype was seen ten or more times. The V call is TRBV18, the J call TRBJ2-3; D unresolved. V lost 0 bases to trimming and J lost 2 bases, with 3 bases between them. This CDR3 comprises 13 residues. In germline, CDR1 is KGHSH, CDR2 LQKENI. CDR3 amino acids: CASSPPATDTQYF. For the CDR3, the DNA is TGTGCCAGCTCACCACCGGCCACAGATACGCAGTATTTT.

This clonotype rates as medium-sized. The CDR3 loop reads CASSERGLVLRFYEQYF. DNA for the CDR3: TGTGCCAGCAGTGAAAGAGGGCTAGTTCTCCGTTTCTACGAGCAGTACTTC. The chain links TRBV2 to TRBJ2-7, with D perhaps TRBD2 (5 bases). Germline-derived CDR1 and CDR2 are SNHLY and FYNNEI. The CDR3 has 17 residues. V gave up 2 bases and J gave up 3 bases, with 20 bases separating them.

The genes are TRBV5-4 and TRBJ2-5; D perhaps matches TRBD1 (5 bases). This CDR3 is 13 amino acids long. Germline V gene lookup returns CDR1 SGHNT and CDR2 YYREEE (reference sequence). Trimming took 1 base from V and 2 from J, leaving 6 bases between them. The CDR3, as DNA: TGTGCCAGCAGCTTGAAGGGGCAAGAGACCCAGTACTTC. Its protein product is CASSLKGQETQYF.

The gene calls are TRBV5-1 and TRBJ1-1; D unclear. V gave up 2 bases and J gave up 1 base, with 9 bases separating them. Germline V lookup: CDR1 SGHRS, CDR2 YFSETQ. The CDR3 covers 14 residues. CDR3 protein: CASSFEQTNTEAFF. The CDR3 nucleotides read TGCGCCAGCAGCTTTGAACAAACGAACACTGAAGCTTTCTTT.

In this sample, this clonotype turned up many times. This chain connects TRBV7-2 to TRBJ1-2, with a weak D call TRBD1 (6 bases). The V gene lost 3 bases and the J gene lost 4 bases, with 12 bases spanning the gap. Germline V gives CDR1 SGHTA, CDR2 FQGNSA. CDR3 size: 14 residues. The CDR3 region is CASSFRQARYGYTF. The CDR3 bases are TGTGCCAGCAGCTTTCGACAGGCACGCTATGGCTACACCTTC.

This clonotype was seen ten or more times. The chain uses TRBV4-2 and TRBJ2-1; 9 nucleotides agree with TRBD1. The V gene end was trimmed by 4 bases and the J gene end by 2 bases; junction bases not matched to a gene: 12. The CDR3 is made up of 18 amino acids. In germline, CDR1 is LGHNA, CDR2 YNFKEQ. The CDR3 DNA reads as TGTGCCAGCAGCCTGGCTTGGGTACAGGGGGCCCCCTACAATGAGCAGTTCTTC. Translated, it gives CASSLAWVQGAPYNEQFF.

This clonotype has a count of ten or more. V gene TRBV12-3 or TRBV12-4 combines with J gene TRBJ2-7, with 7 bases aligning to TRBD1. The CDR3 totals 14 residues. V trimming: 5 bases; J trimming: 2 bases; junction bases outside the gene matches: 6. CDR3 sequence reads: CASSTGVVAYEQYF. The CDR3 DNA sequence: TGTGCCAGCAGTACAGGGGTAGTGGCCTACGAGCAGTACTTC.

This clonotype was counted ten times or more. The CDR3 sequence: CASSFAGQGSYEQYF. The CDR3 region has the DNA TGTGCCAGTAGCTTTGCGGGACAGGGTTCCTACGAGCAGTACTTC. The chain is built from TRBV19 and TRBJ2-7, with TRBD1 identical over 9 bases. The V gene end was trimmed by 6 bases and the J gene end by 1 base; junction bases not matched to a gene: 7. This CDR3 contains 15 residues. Germline assignment: CDR1 LNHDA and CDR2 SQIVND (reference sequence).

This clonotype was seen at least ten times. The CDR3 coding sequence is TGTGCCAGCAGCGTAGTGCCGGCTAGCGGAACCTCTAGCACAGATACGCAGTATTTT. It translates to CASSVVPASGTSSTDTQYF. The rearrangement links TRBV9 to TRBJ2-3; 7 nucleotides line up with TRBD2. The germline gives CDR1 SGDLS, CDR2 YYNGEE. J was trimmed by 0 bases and V by 0 bases; bases with no gene match: 13. The CDR3 is 19 amino acids.

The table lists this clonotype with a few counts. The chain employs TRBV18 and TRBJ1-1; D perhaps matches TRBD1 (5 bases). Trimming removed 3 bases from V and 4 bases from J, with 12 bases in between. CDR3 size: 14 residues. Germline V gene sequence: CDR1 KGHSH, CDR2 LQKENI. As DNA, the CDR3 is TGTGCCAGCTCACCCGACAGTGTGGCCACTGAAGCTTTCTTT. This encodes CASSPDSVATEAFF.

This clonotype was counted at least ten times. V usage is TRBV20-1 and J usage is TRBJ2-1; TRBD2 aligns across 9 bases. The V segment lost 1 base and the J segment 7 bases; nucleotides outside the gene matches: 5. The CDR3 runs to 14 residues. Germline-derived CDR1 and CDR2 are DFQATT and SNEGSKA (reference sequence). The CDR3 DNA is TGCAGTGCTAGAGTAAGCGGGAGGACGAATGAGCAGTTCTTC. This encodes CSARVSGRTNEQFF.

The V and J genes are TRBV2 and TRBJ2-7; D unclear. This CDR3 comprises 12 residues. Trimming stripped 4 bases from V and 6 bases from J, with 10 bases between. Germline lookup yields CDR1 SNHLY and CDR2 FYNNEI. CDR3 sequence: CASSGIFGEQYF. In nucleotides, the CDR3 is TGTGCCAGCAGTGGAATCTTCGGCGAGCAGTACTTC.

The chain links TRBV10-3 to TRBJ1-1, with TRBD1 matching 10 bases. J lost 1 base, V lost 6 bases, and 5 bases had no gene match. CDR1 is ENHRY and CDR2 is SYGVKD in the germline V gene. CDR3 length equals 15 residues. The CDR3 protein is CAIRGQGSRNTEAFF. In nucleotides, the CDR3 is TGTGCCATCAGGGGACAGGGGTCGAGGAACACTGAAGCTTTCTTT.